The sequence of this TCR beta chain was determined in a study of spatial heterogeneity in lung cancer. Study-wide findings and caveats: One measure, the expanded intratumoral alpha and beta TCR count, tracked tumor mutation counts.

The germline CDR1 and CDR2 sequences are SGHRS and YFSETQ. The CDR3 contains 14 residues. V was trimmed by 0 bases and J by 4 bases, leaving 10 bases between them. Within the sample, this clonotype is medium-sized. The antigen remains undetermined. Found in a library prepared for alpha chains, this beta chain is an off-target read, and its abundance has little meaning. Time point here: sample taken at primary tumor resection. TCRdb passed the 5' RACE reads through MiXCR, listing each CDR3 protein once. The table includes more than 15,000 distinct CDR3 sequences, more than 5% detected once. The chain links TRBV5-1 to TRBJ1-1; D gene ambiguous. Sequences were derived from lung tumor tissue, sampled at surgery. The source is a male donor with early-stage non-small cell lung cancer. CDR3 amino acids: CASSLVLRATEAFF. CDR3 in DNA: TGCGCCAGCAGCTTGGTTCTCCGAGCCACTGAAGCTTTCTTT.